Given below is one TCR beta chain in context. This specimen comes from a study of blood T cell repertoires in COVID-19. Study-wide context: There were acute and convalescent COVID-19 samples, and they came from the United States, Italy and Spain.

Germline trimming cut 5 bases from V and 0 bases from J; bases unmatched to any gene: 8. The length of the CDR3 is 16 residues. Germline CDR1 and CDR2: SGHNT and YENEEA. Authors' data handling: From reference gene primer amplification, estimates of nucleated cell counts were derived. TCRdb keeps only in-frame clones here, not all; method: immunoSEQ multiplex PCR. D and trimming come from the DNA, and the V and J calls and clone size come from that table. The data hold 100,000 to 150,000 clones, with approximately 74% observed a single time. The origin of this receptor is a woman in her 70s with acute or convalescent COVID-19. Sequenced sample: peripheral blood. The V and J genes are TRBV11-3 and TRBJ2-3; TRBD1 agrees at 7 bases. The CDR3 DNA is TGTGCCAGCAGCCGCGAGAGGGGGCTGAGCACAGATACGCAGTATTTT. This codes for CASSRERGLSTDTQYF.